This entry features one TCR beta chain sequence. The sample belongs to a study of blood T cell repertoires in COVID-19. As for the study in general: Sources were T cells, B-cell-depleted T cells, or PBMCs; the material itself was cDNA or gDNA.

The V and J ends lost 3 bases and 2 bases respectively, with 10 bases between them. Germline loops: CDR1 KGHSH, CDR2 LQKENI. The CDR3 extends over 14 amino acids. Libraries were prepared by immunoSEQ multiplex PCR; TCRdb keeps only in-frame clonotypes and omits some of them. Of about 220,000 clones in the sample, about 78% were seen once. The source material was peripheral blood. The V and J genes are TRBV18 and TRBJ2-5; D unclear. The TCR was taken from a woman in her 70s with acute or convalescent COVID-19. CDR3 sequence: CASSPPSTQETQYF. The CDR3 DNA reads TGTGCCAGCTCACCTCCTAGTACTCAAGAGACCCAGTACTTC.